These 2 T cell receptor beta chains came from one sample sequenced in a study of patients and donors after allogeneic stem cell transplantation. TCRdb passed the RT-PCR reads through MiXCR, listing each CDR3 protein once. Seen here are fewer than 12,000 distinct CDR3 sequences, less than 25% observed once, and the top ten hold about half. Specimen: blood, either unsorted or a sorted T cell fraction (not recorded which). These TCRs come from a human donor who was either an allogeneic HSCT recipient or a stem cell or donor lymphocyte infusion donor (not recorded which). It is not recorded whose cells these are; they may come from a transplant donor.

The J gene is TRBJ2-1, the V gene TRBV18; TRBD2 matches at 7 bases. CDR3 length: 16 residues. V gave up 1 base and J gave up 7 bases; unmatched junction bases: 10. The V gene's germline CDR1 is KGHSH and CDR2 LQKENI. The CDR3 spells CASSPLSGGDTNEQFF. In nucleotides, the CDR3 is TGTGCCAGCTCACCACTGTCGGGGGGAGATACAAATGAGCAGTTCTTC.

The CDR3 is CASSPIGNEQFF. The CDR3 DNA sequence: TGTGCCAGCTCACCAATCGGGAATGAGCAGTTCTTC. The chain couples TRBV18 to TRBJ2-1, with no clear D. In germline, CDR1 is KGHSH, CDR2 LQKENI. The CDR3 totals 12 residues. V was trimmed by 2 bases and J by 7 bases, leaving 6 bases between them.